The 22 T cell receptor beta chains listed next were all sequenced from one sample in a study of monozygotic twins with cystic fibrosis. Produced via immunoSEQ multiplex PCR; TCRdb's table is partial and in-frame only. This sample carries over 30,000 clones, around nine tenths of them seen once, and the ten largest clones take approximately 0.19%. Sequenced input: blood. The receptor source for this set is a boy aged 2-9 years with cystic fibrosis.

The chain has TRBV4-1 and TRBJ1-3, with D tentatively TRBD1 (6 bases). The CDR3 has 16 amino acids. Germline V gene lookup returns CDR1 MGHRA and CDR2 YSYEKL. V lost 5 bases and J lost 1, with 15 bases in between. The CDR3 DNA sequence: TGCGCCAGCAGCGCCGTACAGGGTGATTCTGGAAACACCATATATTTT. Translation gives CASSAVQGDSGNTIYF.

The chain links TRBV29-1 to TRBJ2-1; 7 bases agree with TRBD2. V lost 3 bases, J lost 3 bases, and 5 bases stayed unmatched. This CDR3 has 14 amino acids. Looked up from germline, CDR1 is SQVTM and CDR2 is ANQGSEA. CDR3 DNA: TGCAGCGTTGAGCCGGGAGGAGGCTACAATGAGCAGTTCTTC. It specifies CSVEPGGGYNEQFF.

CDR3 sequence (DNA): TGTGCCAGCAGTTTACAGTCCGGGGAGCTGTTTTTT. Encoded protein: CASSLQSGELFF. This sequence joins TRBV27 and TRBJ2-2; the D is unclear. There are 12 residues in the CDR3. CDR1 is MNHEY, CDR2 SMNVEV, per germline (reference sequence). Trimming shortened V by 2 bases and J by 6 bases, and 4 bases separated the two germline ends.

The chain carries TRBV6-5 and TRBJ2-5, with D perhaps matching TRBD1 (6 bases). Trimming stripped 6 bases from V and 1 base from J, with 12 bases between. Germline loops: CDR1 MNHEY, CDR2 SVGAGI. This CDR3 is 14 amino acids long. In DNA, the CDR3 is TGTGCCAGCAGCCCGGGACAACTCCAAGAGACCCAGTACTTC. It encodes CASSPGQLQETQYF.

The chain joins TRBV7-2 to TRBJ2-7; D is unresolved. The CDR3 length is 14 residues. Germline assignment: CDR1 SGHTA and CDR2 FQGNSA. The V and J ends lost 0 bases and 4 bases respectively, with 10 bases between them. The CDR3 reads CASSLAPDPYEQYF. CDR3 sequence (DNA): TGTGCCAGCAGCTTAGCGCCGGATCCTTACGAGCAGTACTTC.

The chain employs TRBV7-3 and TRBJ1-1, with a weak D call TRBD1 (5 bases). The ends were cut back, 5 bases at V and 4 bases at J, with 14 bases in the middle. Germline lookup yields CDR1 SGHTA and CDR2 FQGTGA. There are 14 residues in the CDR3. The CDR3: CASSVPGSATEAFF. The CDR3 coding sequence is TGTGCCAGCAGCGTACCAGGGAGTGCCACTGAAGCTTTCTTT.

This chain joins TRBV5-1 and TRBJ1-5, with 8 bases lining up with TRBD1. Trimming took 4 bases from V and 1 from J; bases not matched to a gene: 7. This CDR3 is 16 amino acids long. Germline lookup yields CDR1 SGHRS and CDR2 YFSETQ. The CDR3 is CASSRGTGGSNQPQHF. CDR3 sequence (DNA): TGCGCCAGCAGCAGAGGGACAGGCGGGAGCAATCAGCCCCAGCATTTT.

The chain is built from TRBV4-2 and TRBJ1-1; 7 nucleotides agree with TRBD1. The CDR3 is made up of 22 amino acids. Germline loops: CDR1 LGHNA, CDR2 YNFKEQ. J lost 5 bases, V lost 0 bases, and 27 bases had no gene match. The CDR3 coding sequence is TGTGCCAGCAGCCAAGAAGGAGCCCACCGCCCAGGACAGGATGAGGGCGGAACTGAAGCTTTCTTT. This encodes CASSQEGAHRPGQDEGGTEAFF.

The J gene is TRBJ1-6, the V gene TRBV7-9, with 7 bases lining up with TRBD1. J gave up 8 bases and V 4 bases, and 5 bases lay outside the gene matches. The CDR3 is made up of 14 amino acids. CDR1 is SEHNR, CDR2 FQNEAQ, per germline (reference sequence). CDR3 protein: CASSSTGADSPLHF. CDR3 coding DNA: TGTGCCAGCAGCTCAACAGGGGCAGATTCACCCCTCCACTTT.

The V call is TRBV7-2, the J call TRBJ1-1; D call uncertain. This CDR3 has 13 residues. V shed 3 bases and J shed 2 bases, with 7 bases lying between them. Germline CDR1 SGHTA, CDR2 FQGNSA. The chain's CDR3 is CASSFQANTEAFF. CDR3 coding DNA: TGTGCCAGCAGCTTTCAGGCCAACACTGAAGCTTTCTTT.

This sequence joins TRBV13 and TRBJ1-6, with TRBD1 as a possible D gene (6 bases). There are 14 residues in the CDR3. Trimming took 3 bases from V and 13 from J, leaving 16 bases between them. Looked up from germline, CDR1 is PRHDT and CDR2 is FYEKMQ (reference sequence). CDR3 protein: CASSFMDRQLPLHF. The CDR3 DNA reads TGTGCCAGCAGCTTTATGGACAGACAATTGCCCCTCCACTTT.

The genes are TRBV5-5 and TRBJ2-7, with 10 bases that match TRBD1. The CDR3 consists of 14 residues. J gave up 2 bases and V 2 bases, and 1 base lay outside the gene matches. Per germline, CDR1 SGHKS and CDR2 YYEKEE (reference sequence). The CDR3 nucleotides are TGTGCCAGCAGCTTTGGGACAGGGGCCTACGAGCAGTACTTC. It yields the protein CASSFGTGAYEQYF.

V and J are TRBV14 and TRBJ2-1, with TRBD2 matching 12 bases. The CDR3 spans 16 residues. Trimming cost V 1 base and J 3 bases; bases outside gene matches: 1. Germline loops: CDR1 SGHDN, CDR2 FVKESK. The CDR3 protein is CASSQGGLAGYNEQFF. The CDR3 DNA reads as TGTGCCAGCAGCCAAGGGGGACTAGCGGGCTACAATGAGCAGTTCTTC.

The rearrangement links TRBV7-2 to TRBJ2-1; 10 bases align to TRBD2. The junction had 5 bases not matched to a gene; V was cut back by 9 bases and J by 6 bases. Germline CDR1 SGHTA, CDR2 FQGNSA. This CDR3 comprises 13 residues. The CDR3 nucleotides are TGTGCCAGTTCGGGACTAGCGCTCAATGAGCAGTTCTTC. Translation: CASSGLALNEQFF.

This rearrangement joins TRBV7-9 to TRBJ2-1, with 9 nucleotides matching TRBD2. V lost 5 bases, J lost 6 bases, and 14 bases stayed unmatched. The CDR3 has 17 residues. Per the germline V gene, CDR1 is SEHNR and CDR2 is FQNEAQ (reference sequence). CDR3 DNA sequence: TGTGCCAGCAGCCCGTCAGCGGACAGCGGGGGGTTCAATGAGCAGTTCTTC. Its translation: CASSPSADSGGFNEQFF.

This chain connects TRBV2 to TRBJ1-2; no definite D call. CDR1 and CDR2 from the germline V gene are SNHLY and FYNNEI. The CDR3 contains 13 residues. The ends were cut back, 3 bases at V and 6 bases at J, with 11 bases in the middle. The DNA of the CDR3 is TGTGCCAGCAGTGACGGCCGGGTGGATGGCTACACCTTC. As protein: CASSDGRVDGYTF.

The rearrangement joins TRBV29-1 to TRBJ1-3; D is ambiguous. The length of the CDR3 is 12 residues. Germline CDR1 reads SQVTM; CDR2 reads ANQGSEA. Trimming took off 3 bases at V and 4 bases at J, with 7 bases between the two ends. The DNA for the CDR3 is TGCAGCGTTGAGGATGGGGGAAACACCATATATTTT. Its protein product is CSVEDGGNTIYF.

The CDR3 here is CASSQVGDGGTWDTEAFF. CDR3 DNA: TGTGCCAGCAGCCAAGTTGGGGACGGAGGAACCTGGGACACTGAAGCTTTCTTT. The chain recombines TRBV4-2 with TRBJ1-1, with D possibly being TRBD1 (5 bases). The CDR3 is 18 residues long. Germline assignment: CDR1 LGHNA and CDR2 YNFKEQ. V was cut by 1 base and J by 3 bases, with 21 bases left in between.

The J gene is TRBJ1-2, the V gene TRBV6-1, with 7 bases fitting TRBD1. CDR3 length equals 12 residues. Germline V CDR1 and CDR2: MNHNS, SASEGT. V was clipped by 7 bases and J by 6 bases; unmatched bases: 5. This CDR3 reads CASTDREHGYTF. DNA for the CDR3: TGTGCCAGCACCGACAGGGAGCATGGCTACACCTTC.

V gene TRBV11-3 combines with J gene TRBJ2-5, with a weak D call TRBD1 (7 bases). The CDR3 spans 13 residues. V was trimmed by 3 bases and J by 4 bases, leaving 9 bases between them. Germline lookup yields CDR1 SGHNT and CDR2 YENEEA. The CDR3 nucleotides read TGTGCCAGCAGCTTTCAGGGGGGAGAGACCCAGTACTTC. It codes for CASSFQGGETQYF.

The chain recombines TRBV7-9 with TRBJ1-6; D gene unclear. This CDR3 is 15 amino acids long. Germline V CDR1 and CDR2: SEHNR, FQNEAQ (reference sequence). Trimming stripped 4 bases from V and 0 bases from J, with 7 bases between. CDR3 nucleotide sequence: TGTGCCAGCAGCTATCAAAGCTCCTATAATTCACCCCTCCACTTT. Amino acids: CASSYQSSYNSPLHF.

The CDR3 sequence: CASSLTGQGPYEQYF. In nucleotides, the CDR3 is TGTGCCAGCAGCTTAACGGGACAGGGTCCCTACGAGCAGTACTTC. The V and J genes are TRBV7-3 and TRBJ2-7; 9 nucleotides line up with TRBD1. Trimming at V came to 0 bases and at J to 2 bases, leaving 2 bases not matched to a gene. CDR1 and CDR2 from the germline V gene are SGHTA and FQGTGA. The CDR3 contains 15 residues.